A single sample gave rise to the 14 T cell receptor beta chains below, sequenced in a study of early T cells in non-severe SARS-CoV-2 infection. TCRdb passed the 5' RACE reads through MiXCR, listing each CDR3 protein once. The sample lists some 36,000 distinct CDR3 sequences; about 6.8% were seen once. Sequences were derived from whole blood, sampled at baseline. These receptors were taken from an adult who was a healthcare worker with PCR-confirmed SARS-CoV-2 infection or an uninfected control (not recorded which).

This sequence joins TRBV11-2 and TRBJ1-3; no clear D. The CDR3 runs 17 residues. Germline CDR1 and CDR2: SGHAT and FQNNGV. Trimming stripped 1 base from V and 0 bases from J, with 13 bases between. The CDR3 sequence is CASSLGIARYSGNTIYF. CDR3 DNA sequence: TGTGCCAGCAGCTTAGGAATCGCACGGTACTCTGGAAACACCATATATTTT.

In its sample, this clonotype ranks as medium-sized. The rearrangement links TRBV20-1 to TRBJ2-1, with a tentative D call TRBD2 (5 bases). The CDR3 has 16 residues. CDR1 and CDR2 (germline): DFQATT, SNEGSKA (reference sequence). The V and J ends lost 0 bases and 5 bases respectively, with 17 bases between them. The CDR3 here is CSARDNSLRGHNEQFF. In DNA, the CDR3 is TGCAGTGCTAGAGACAATAGTTTACGCGGGCACAATGAGCAGTTCTTC.

This clonotype is termed hyperexpanded. The rearrangement joins TRBV9 to TRBJ2-1; perhaps TRBD1 as D (6 bases). The CDR3 is 15 residues long. V lost 0 bases and J lost 1, with 8 bases in between. Per germline, CDR1 SGDLS and CDR2 YYNGEE. This chain's CDR3 is CASSVEDSSYNEQFF. In DNA form, the CDR3 reads TGTGCCAGCAGCGTAGAGGACAGTTCCTACAATGAGCAGTTCTTC.

This clonotype was counted a few times. The gene calls are TRBV19 and TRBJ2-3, with no clear D. Trimming pared 3 bases from V and 2 bases from J, leaving 9 bases between. CDR3 size: 14 residues. The germline CDR1 and CDR2 sequences are LNHDA and SQIVND (reference sequence). CDR3: CASSIGQSTDTQYF. CDR3 sequence (DNA): TGTGCCAGTAGTATTGGTCAGTCCACAGATACGCAGTATTTT.

The J gene is TRBJ2-1, the V gene TRBV6-2 or TRBV6-3; TRBD2 agrees at 11 bases. CDR3 length equals 14 residues. V shed 2 bases and J 7 bases; nucleotides not matched to a gene: 1. Germline V lookup: CDR1 MNHEY, CDR2 SVGEGT. This CDR3 reads CASSYPSGRNEQFF. CDR3 DNA sequence: TGTGCCAGCAGTTACCCTAGCGGGAGGAATGAGCAGTTCTTC.

This clonotype showed up just a few times. The chain links TRBV30 to TRBJ2-3; D perhaps matches TRBD1 (5 bases). Germline assignment: CDR1 GTSNPN and CDR2 SVGIG (reference sequence). This CDR3 has 12 amino acids. V lost 5 bases and J 5 bases, leaving 11 bases between the germline ends. The DNA for the CDR3 is TGTGCCTGGTCCGGTCAGGGAGATACGCAGTATTTT. It is translated as CAWSGQGDTQYF. The variable domain in full, with the rest retrieved from reference TRBV30 and TRBJ2-3, is SQTIHQWPATLVQPVGSPLSLECTVEGTSNPNLYWYRQAAGRGLQLLFYSVGIGQISSEVPQNLSASRPQDRQFILSSKKLLLSDSGFYLCAWSGQGDTQYFGPGTRLTVL.

This clonotype was recorded many times. The V call is TRBV27, the J call TRBJ2-1; unclear D gene. Trimming shortened V by 5 bases and J by 9 bases, and 11 bases separated the two germline ends. This CDR3 is built from 12 residues. Germline CDR1 and CDR2: MNHEY and SMNVEV (reference sequence). CDR3 region: CASSPFRGEQFF. The CDR3, as DNA: TGTGCCAGCAGTCCTTTTCGCGGTGAGCAGTTCTTC.

This clonotype was counted a few times. V and J are TRBV2 and TRBJ2-1, with 8 bases that match TRBD2. The CDR3 is made up of 13 amino acids. Germline V gene lookup returns CDR1 SNHLY and CDR2 FYNNEI. Germline trimming cut 3 bases from V and 8 bases from J; bases unmatched to any gene: 3. CDR3 in DNA: TGTGCCAGCAGTGAGGAGACTAGCGATGAGCAGTTCTTC. Protein sequence: CASSEETSDEQFF.

This clonotype was seen ten or more times. The chain has TRBV7-9 and TRBJ2-5; 9 bases match TRBD2. CDR3 length: 17 amino acids. Looked up from germline, CDR1 is SEHNR and CDR2 is FQNEAQ (reference sequence). Trimming took 5 bases from V and 4 from J; bases not matched to a gene: 14. CDR3 in amino acids: CASSLGSLAGVRETQYF. CDR3 coding DNA: TGTGCCAGCAGCCTTGGATCTTTAGCGGGAGTTCGAGAGACCCAGTACTTC.

This clonotype has at least ten counts. J is TRBJ1-1 and V is TRBV6-5, with a possible D match to TRBD1 (5 bases). V dropped 6 bases and J dropped 1 base, with 9 bases sitting between them. Germline CDR1 is MNHEY and CDR2 is SVGAGI. CDR3 length equals 13 residues. The CDR3 loop reads CASSTTANTEAFF. The CDR3 DNA reads TGTGCCAGCAGCACGACAGCGAACACTGAAGCTTTCTTT.

This clonotype was observed many times. The chain combines TRBV2 with TRBJ2-1, with 12 bases aligning to TRBD2. This CDR3 contains 15 residues. Losses at the gene ends were 5 bases for V and 10 bases for J; bases not matched to a gene: 9. Germline CDR1 is SNHLY and CDR2 is FYNNEI. CDR3 amino acids: CASSPLAGGLGEQFF. DNA for the CDR3: TGTGCCAGCAGTCCTCTAGCGGGAGGGCTCGGGGAGCAGTTCTTC.

The chain recombines TRBV5-6 with TRBJ2-1; tentative D call: TRBD2 (5 bases). V gave up 2 bases and J gave up 7 bases, with 7 bases separating them. Germline values: CDR1 SGHDT, CDR2 YYEEEE. The length of the CDR3 is 12 residues. The CDR3 DNA sequence: TGTGCCAGCAGCTTCACTAGAAATGAGCAGTTCTTC. This encodes CASSFTRNEQFF.

The rearrangement links TRBV2 to TRBJ2-1, with 8 bases lining up with TRBD2. The CDR3 contains 14 residues. Germline V gene sequence: CDR1 SNHLY, CDR2 FYNNEI. V trimming: 4 bases; J trimming: 8 bases; junction bases outside the gene matches: 7. The chain's CDR3 is CASSAPLTSDEQFF. CDR3 DNA: TGTGCCAGCAGTGCCCCCCTGACTAGCGATGAGCAGTTCTTC.

This clonotype was observed a handful of times. This CDR3 is CSVPGQSQETQYF. The CDR3 nucleotides are TGCAGCGTTCCAGGACAGTCCCAAGAGACCCAGTACTTC. The chain is built from TRBV29-1 and TRBJ2-5, with D perhaps TRBD1 (6 bases). Germline V gene data show CDR1 as SQVTM and CDR2 as ANQGSEA. Trimming removed 5 bases from V and 1 base from J, with 11 bases in between. This CDR3 comprises 13 residues.